The rows below give T cell receptor beta chains drawn from one sample of a study of shared clonotypes between healthy human individuals. TCRdb keeps only in-frame clones here, not all; method: immunoSEQ multiplex PCR. The sample has 2 million to 2.5 million clones; over 85% are singletons. Sequencing was performed on naive CD4+ T cells from PBMCs. The receptors derive from a man younger than 35 in good health. Some clones in this sample may be carry-over from other donors' samples. Both conserved end residues are part of each CDR3. The order of the fields is CDR3 DNA, CDR3 protein, D gene, clone size, V gene, J gene. The D gene is left open where the match is weak. Clone size is not always given. Where it is, it says once, few, many or a class for expanded clones.

CDR3nt: TGTGCCAGCAGTTCGCCCAGGGGTGAAAAACTGTTTTTT
CDR3aa: CASSSPRGEKLFF
d_gene: -
abundance: few
v_gene: TRBV28
j_gene: TRBJ1-4

CDR3nt: TGTGCCAGCTTAAAGGACGCTAACTCCTACAATGAGCAGTTCTTC
CDR3aa: CASLKDANSYNEQFF
d_gene: -
abundance: -
v_gene: TRBV18
j_gene: TRBJ2-1

CDR3nt: TGCGCCAGCAGCCGCCGACAGGGCTCCTACAATGAGCAGTTCTTC
CDR3aa: CASSRRQGSYNEQFF
d_gene: TRBD1
abundance: -
v_gene: TRBV4-1
j_gene: TRBJ2-1

CDR3nt: TGTGCCAGCATTCGGACGGCTACTAACTATGGCTACACCTTC
CDR3aa: CASIRTATNYGYTF
d_gene: -
abundance: -
v_gene: TRBV6-6
j_gene: TRBJ1-2

CDR3nt: TGTGCCAGCAGGGACAGGGGGCGGGAGACCCAGTACTTC
CDR3aa: CASRDRGRETQYF
d_gene: TRBD1
abundance: -
v_gene: TRBV6-1
j_gene: TRBJ2-5

CDR3nt: TGCGCCAGCAGCTTGGAACAGGGTATCTATGGCTACACCTTC
CDR3aa: CASSLEQGIYGYTF
d_gene: -
abundance: -
v_gene: TRBV5-1
j_gene: TRBJ1-2

CDR3nt: TGCGCCAGCAGACCTATGGACAGGGCATTTTACTCCTACGAGCAGTACTTC
CDR3aa: CASRPMDRAFYSYEQYF
d_gene: TRBD1
abundance: once
v_gene: TRBV5-1
j_gene: TRBJ2-7

CDR3nt: TGTGCCAGCAGTCTTACTAGTCCTCCCTACGAGCAGTACTTC
CDR3aa: CASSLTSPPYEQYF
d_gene: -
abundance: -
v_gene: TRBV28
j_gene: TRBJ2-7

CDR3nt: TGTGCCAGCAGGGCCGGGGCTAGCGGTACCTACGAGCAGTACTTC
CDR3aa: CASRAGASGTYEQYF
d_gene: TRBD2
abundance: -
v_gene: TRBV6-5
j_gene: TRBJ2-7

CDR3nt: TGTGCCAGCAGCTTAGGTTCAGGGGGTGGACAAGAGACCCAGTACTTC
CDR3aa: CASSLGSGGGQETQYF
d_gene: TRBD1
abundance: -
v_gene: TRBV7-2
j_gene: TRBJ2-5

CDR3nt: TGTGCCATCAGTGAGTATAGCAATCAGCCCCAGCATTTT
CDR3aa: CAISEYSNQPQHF
d_gene: -
abundance: -
v_gene: TRBV10-3
j_gene: TRBJ1-5

CDR3nt: TGTGCCAGCAGCTTGGTTGGGCTAGCGGTAAGCAATGAGCAGTTCTTC
CDR3aa: CASSLVGLAVSNEQFF
d_gene: TRBD2
abundance: once
v_gene: TRBV5-8
j_gene: TRBJ2-1

CDR3nt: TGCGCCAGCAGCTCCCGAACGACAGCCACAGATACGCAGTATTTT
CDR3aa: CASSSRTTATDTQYF
d_gene: -
abundance: -
v_gene: TRBV5-1
j_gene: TRBJ2-3

CDR3nt: TGTGCCAGCAGTTTCGGGGGGGCCCGGAACACTGAAGCTTTCTTT
CDR3aa: CASSFGGARNTEAFF
d_gene: -
abundance: -
v_gene: TRBV28
j_gene: TRBJ1-1

CDR3nt: TGTGCTAGTGGTTTCCAGACCTTAAGGGGGCGGCTCTACGAGCAGTACTTC
CDR3aa: CASGFQTLRGRLYEQYF
d_gene: TRBD1
abundance: -
v_gene: TRBV12-5
j_gene: TRBJ2-7

CDR3nt: TGTGCCAGCAGGGTGACAGGGCTGGGCGAAAAACTGTTTTTT
CDR3aa: CASRVTGLGEKLFF
d_gene: TRBD1
abundance: -
v_gene: TRBV28
j_gene: TRBJ1-4

CDR3nt: TGTGCCAGCAGTTTAACTCAAGAGACCCAGTACTTC
CDR3aa: CASSLTQETQYF
d_gene: -
abundance: -
v_gene: TRBV28
j_gene: TRBJ2-5

CDR3nt: TGTGCCAGCAGTACTGGACGGCAGCCCCAGCATTTT
CDR3aa: CASSTGRQPQHF
d_gene: -
abundance: -
v_gene: TRBV27
j_gene: TRBJ1-5

CDR3nt: TGCGCCAGCAGCTCCAAGACTAGTAGCACAGATACGCAGTATTTT
CDR3aa: CASSSKTSSTDTQYF
d_gene: -
abundance: -
v_gene: TRBV5-1
j_gene: TRBJ2-3

CDR3nt: TGTGCCAGCAGTCTGTCTGCATCACCCCTCCACTTT
CDR3aa: CASSLSASPLHF
d_gene: -
abundance: -
v_gene: TRBV6-6
j_gene: TRBJ1-6

CDR3nt: TGTGCCAGCAAGGGACTGTGGGCTAACACTGAAGCTTTCTTT
CDR3aa: CASKGLWANTEAFF
d_gene: -
abundance: -
v_gene: TRBV2
j_gene: TRBJ1-1

CDR3nt: TGCGCCAGCAGCCCGAGGGGGGCCGATGAGCAGTTCTTC
CDR3aa: CASSPRGADEQFF
d_gene: -
abundance: -
v_gene: TRBV4-1
j_gene: TRBJ2-1

CDR3nt: TGTGCCAGCAGCCCAAATTACAATGAGCAGTTCTTC
CDR3aa: CASSPNYNEQFF
d_gene: -
abundance: -
v_gene: TRBV9
j_gene: TRBJ2-1

CDR3nt: TGTGCCAGCAGTTTGGTGGCAGGGATGATCTCTGGAAACACCATATATTTT
CDR3aa: CASSLVAGMISGNTIYF
d_gene: -
abundance: -
v_gene: TRBV28
j_gene: TRBJ1-3

CDR3nt: TGTGCCAGCAGTCCTACGGTCAACACTGAAGCTTTCTTT
CDR3aa: CASSPTVNTEAFF
d_gene: -
abundance: -
v_gene: TRBV28
j_gene: TRBJ1-1

CDR3nt: TGCGCCAGCCAAAACAGGGAACCCACTGATACGCAGTATTTT
CDR3aa: CASQNREPTDTQYF
d_gene: -
abundance: -
v_gene: TRBV5-1
j_gene: TRBJ2-3

CDR3nt: TGTGCCAGTAGTATTCAGGGTACTGGAAACACCATATATTTT
CDR3aa: CASSIQGTGNTIYF
d_gene: -
abundance: -
v_gene: TRBV19
j_gene: TRBJ1-3

CDR3nt: TGCGCCAGCAGCTTGTGGCCGGGCTATGGCTACACCTTC
CDR3aa: CASSLWPGYGYTF
d_gene: -
abundance: -
v_gene: TRBV5-1
j_gene: TRBJ1-2

CDR3nt: TGTGCCAGCAGCCAAGTACTAGGGGCGCCCACCGGGGAGCTGTTTTTT
CDR3aa: CASSQVLGAPTGELFF
d_gene: -
abundance: once
v_gene: TRBV4-2
j_gene: TRBJ2-2

CDR3nt: TGTGCCAGCAGAAGCTCGCCAGGGAGCTCCTACGAGCAGTACTTC
CDR3aa: CASRSSPGSSYEQYF
d_gene: -
abundance: -
v_gene: TRBV6-6
j_gene: TRBJ2-7

CDR3nt: TGTGCCAGCAGCCCGGAACCTGGGGCCTACGAGCAGTACTTC
CDR3aa: CASSPEPGAYEQYF
d_gene: -
abundance: -
v_gene: TRBV5-6
j_gene: TRBJ2-7

CDR3nt: TGTGCCAGCAGTAGGGGACAGGGGTCCTATGGCTACACCTTC
CDR3aa: CASSRGQGSYGYTF
d_gene: TRBD1
abundance: -
v_gene: TRBV28
j_gene: TRBJ1-2

CDR3nt: TGTGCCAGCAGTTACTCTTCCGGTGGCGGTCAGCCCCAGCATTTT
CDR3aa: CASSYSSGGGQPQHF
d_gene: -
abundance: -
v_gene: TRBV6-5
j_gene: TRBJ1-5

CDR3nt: TGCGCCAGCAGCCCGGGGGCTGCAGGGAATGGCTACACCTTC
CDR3aa: CASSPGAAGNGYTF
d_gene: -
abundance: -
v_gene: TRBV5-1
j_gene: TRBJ1-2

CDR3nt: TGTGCCAGCAGCGCCCCGGGACAGAGAACTAATGAAAAACTGTTTTTT
CDR3aa: CASSAPGQRTNEKLFF
d_gene: TRBD1
abundance: -
v_gene: TRBV5-5
j_gene: TRBJ1-4

CDR3nt: TGTGCCAGCAGCTTAGTCGGGTCCTACGAGCAGTACTTC
CDR3aa: CASSLVGSYEQYF
d_gene: -
abundance: once
v_gene: TRBV11-2
j_gene: TRBJ2-7